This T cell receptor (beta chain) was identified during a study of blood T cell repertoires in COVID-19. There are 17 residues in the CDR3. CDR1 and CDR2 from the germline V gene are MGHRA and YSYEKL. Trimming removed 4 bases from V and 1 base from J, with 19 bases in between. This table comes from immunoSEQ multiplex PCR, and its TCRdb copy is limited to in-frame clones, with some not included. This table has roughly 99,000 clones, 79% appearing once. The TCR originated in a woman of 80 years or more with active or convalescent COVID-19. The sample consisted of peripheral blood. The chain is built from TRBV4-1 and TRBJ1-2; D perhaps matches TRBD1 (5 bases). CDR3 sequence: CASSLSTSAGLNYGYTF. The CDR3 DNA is TGCGCCAGCAGCCTCTCCACATCCGCAGGGCTTAACTATGGCTACACCTTC.